The present TCR beta chain was sequenced within a study of cytomegalovirus exposure and HLA in healthy donors. Study findings and constraints: Follow-up analysis later connected one missense variant in DCLRE1C with trimming of TCR beta V- and J-genes. Reported performance of the classifier showed diagnosis of cytomegalovirus status with high specificity and sensitivity. The availability of immune exposure information extended only to CMV serostatus. The majority of TCR sequences were rare, yet some public TCRs appeared in many donors.

Researchers ran the PCR with 60 Vbeta and 13 Jbeta primers. The data were produced by immunoSEQ multiplex PCR, yet TCRdb's version contains in-frame clones alone and is incomplete. This sample has 130,000 to 150,000 clones, with 75% to 85% found just once. As for this clone: Antigen: not known.

The TCR comes from a woman younger than 30 in good health and CMV-seropositive. Material: PBMCs.

CDR3 DNA sequence: TGCAGCGTTGAAGATCTAGAGCGGGGACTAGCGGGGGCGCCACAAGAGACCCAGTACTTC. Protein sequence: CSVEDLERGLAGAPQETQYF. The chain is built from TRBV29-1 and TRBJ2-5; TRBD2 agrees at 14 bases. J lost 2 bases, V lost 0 bases, and 14 bases had no gene match. Per the germline V gene, CDR1 is SQVTM and CDR2 is ANQGSEA. The CDR3 is made up of 20 amino acids.